A selection of T cell receptor beta chains follows, all from one sample in a study of blood T cell repertoires in COVID-19. The repertoire was sequenced with immunoSEQ multiplex PCR; TCRdb's copy has only in-frame clones and lacks some. The table records under 450,000 clones, approximately 91% of them present only once. Sequenced: PBMCs or T cells enriched from blood (not recorded which). These TCRs come from a woman in her thirties or forties who had been exposed to COVID-19. Each CDR3 is given with its conserved first and last residue. D genes are given only for firm matches. Expanded clones get a size class; other rows say once, few or many, or leave the size out.

j_gene	abundance	d_gene	v_gene	CDR3aa	CDR3nt
TRBJ1-2	NA	NA	TRBV5-1	CASSLAGGSYGYTF	TGCGCCAGCAGCTTGGCGGGAGGGAGCTATGGCTACACCTTC
TRBJ1-6	NA	TRBD1	TRBV7-2	CASSRRTGPSYNSPLHF	TGTGCCAGCAGCCGCCGGACAGGACCCTCCTATAATTCACCCCTCCACTTT
TRBJ2-2	NA	NA	TRBV24-1	CATSDSHRNTGELFF	TGTGCCACCAGTGATTCTCACAGGAACACCGGGGAGCTGTTTTTT
TRBJ1-4	NA	NA	TRBV15	CATSRVRGNVEKLFF	TGTGCCACCAGCAGAGTTCGGGGTAACGTCGAAAAACTGTTTTTT
TRBJ1-2	NA	TRBD1	TRBV5-1	CASSPDTGGAYGYTF	TGCGCCAGCAGCCCGGATACAGGGGGGGCCTATGGCTACACCTTC
TRBJ2-3	NA	TRBD1	TRBV7-9	CASSSGQAGADTQYF	TGTGCCAGCAGCTCCGGACAGGCGGGTGCAGATACGCAGTATTTT
TRBJ2-5	NA	NA	TRBV18	CASSPAGETQYF	TGTGCCAGCTCACCAGCGGGGGAGACCCAGTACTTC
TRBJ1-5	once	NA	TRBV6-2/TRBV6-3	CASSHRAGNQPQHF	TGTGCCAGCAGCCACAGGGCGGGCAATCAGCCCCAGCATTTT
TRBJ2-3	NA	NA	TRBV7-2	CASSLHRSQTDTQYF	TGTGCCAGCAGCTTACATCGGAGTCAGACAGATACGCAGTATTTT
TRBJ1-4	NA	NA	TRBV7-3	CASSLMGGDEKLFF	TGTGCCAGCAGCTTAATGGGCGGGGATGAAAAACTGTTTTTT
TRBJ1-5	NA	TRBD1	TRBV12-5	CASRDRAAPNQPQHF	TGTGCTAGCAGGGACAGGGCAGCCCCAAATCAGCCCCAGCATTTT
TRBJ2-1	NA	TRBD1	TRBV10-1	CASSEPGLPGQGAKNEQFF	TGCGCCAGCAGTGAGCCGGGGCTACCGGGACAGGGGGCGAAGAATGAGCAGTTCTTC
TRBJ2-1	NA	TRBD2	TRBV9	CASSRGPSGGADEQFF	TGTGCCAGCAGTAGGGGACCTAGCGGGGGGGCCGATGAGCAGTTCTTC
TRBJ1-1	NA	NA	TRBV7-6	CASSRREQGASTEAFF	TGTGCCAGCAGCCGACGGGAGCAAGGGGCCAGCACTGAAGCTTTCTTT
TRBJ1-2	NA	TRBD1	TRBV5-4	CASTGQGAAYGYTF	TGTGCCAGCACCGGACAGGGGGCAGCCTATGGCTACACCTTC
TRBJ1-6	once	TRBD1	TRBV7-3	CASSLVAQGSSPLHF	TGTGCCAGCAGCTTAGTTGCACAGGGGTCGTCACCCCTCCACTTT
TRBJ1-1	NA	NA	TRBV12-3/TRBV12-4	CASTPGNRAEAFF	TGTGCCAGCACACCAGGGAATAGGGCTGAAGCTTTCTTT
TRBJ2-3	NA	NA	TRBV5-6	CASSGRSGRHTDTQYF	TGTGCCAGCAGCGGGCGGAGCGGTCGGCACACAGATACGCAGTATTTT
TRBJ1-2	NA	TRBD1	TRBV19	CASSPALGQGASYGYTF	TGTGCCAGTAGCCCCGCCCTGGGACAGGGGGCGTCCTATGGCTACACCTTC
TRBJ1-1	NA	TRBD1	TRBV19	CASSEIYRDRGWRTEAFF	TGTGCCAGTAGTGAGATCTACCGGGACAGGGGTTGGCGTACTGAAGCTTTCTTT
TRBJ2-1	NA	NA	TRBV3-1/TRBV3-2	CASSQDNGRVTYNEQFF	TGTGCCAGCAGCCAAGATAACGGCAGGGTTACGTACAATGAGCAGTTCTTC
TRBJ1-1	NA	NA	TRBV5-1	CASSSGTLSTEAFF	TGCGCCAGCAGCTCCGGTACCCTTAGCACTGAAGCTTTCTTT
TRBJ1-2	NA	NA	TRBV2	CASTRQAMKSYGYTF	TGTGCCAGCACCCGTCAGGCCATGAAGTCCTATGGCTACACCTTC
TRBJ2-1	NA	NA	TRBV5-8	CASSLFTSLSYNEQFF	TGTGCCAGCAGCTTGTTTACTAGCCTCTCCTACAATGAGCAGTTCTTC
TRBJ1-1	NA	TRBD1	TRBV6-1	CASSERQGTEAFF	TGTGCCAGCAGTGAGCGACAGGGTACTGAAGCTTTCTTT
TRBJ2-4	NA	NA	TRBV5-1	CASSLAAEAKNIQYF	TGCGCCAGCAGCTTGGCAGCGGAAGCCAAAAACATTCAGTACTTC
TRBJ1-2	NA	TRBD1	TRBV15	CATSAGGRYTF	TGTGCCACCAGCGCAGGGGGACGCTACACCTTC
TRBJ2-6	NA	NA	TRBV21-1	CASSKAPSFVGSSGANVLTF	TGTGCCAGCAGCAAAGCCCCGTCCTTTGTTGGGAGCTCTGGGGCCAACGTCCTGACTTTC
TRBJ1-2	NA	NA	TRBV29-1	CSVDGAGFGYGYTF	TGCAGCGTTGATGGGGCGGGGTTCGGCTATGGCTACACCTTC
TRBJ2-1	NA	NA	TRBV29-1	CSVVRARDEQFF	TGCAGCGTCGTAAGAGCCAGGGATGAGCAGTTCTTC
TRBJ2-5	few	NA	TRBV19	CASSYGTSRAETQYF	TGTGCCAGTTCCTACGGGACTTCTCGGGCGGAGACCCAGTACTTC